This T cell receptor beta chain comes out of a study of blood T cell repertoires in COVID-19. Libraries were prepared by immunoSEQ multiplex PCR; TCRdb keeps only in-frame clonotypes and omits some of them. The data contain roughly 280,000 clones, about 90% of them singletons. Everyone who took part was roughly 18 to 89 years old, and they came from about 25 US areas. The junction had 4 bases not matched to a gene; V was cut back by 2 bases and J by 4 bases. The CDR3 loop spans 16 amino acids. Per the germline V gene, CDR1 is MNHEY and CDR2 is SVGEGT. There are a few counts of this clone. This chain joins TRBV6-2 or TRBV6-3 and TRBJ2-2, with 10 positions matching TRBD1. The source of this sequence is a woman aged 25-40 years with acute COVID-19. The sample consisted of PBMCs or T cells enriched from blood (not recorded which). The CDR3 DNA reads TGTGCCAGCAGTTACGATGACAGGGGGCTCACCGGGGAGCTGTTTTTT. The encoded protein is CASSYDDRGLTGELFF.